This is a list of T cell receptor beta chains from one sample in a study of spatial heterogeneity in lung cancer. One entry per CDR3 protein, called by TCRdb with MiXCR from the 5' RACE reads. There are fewer than 45,000 distinct CDR3 sequences in the sample; over 6.5% occur only once, and about two fifths lies in the top ten. Sequences were derived from PBMCs, sampled at surgery. The receptor set was obtained from a female donor with early-stage non-small cell lung cancer. Each CDR3 is given without its conserved first and last residue. Each record gives: J gene, CDR3 length, V gene, CDR3 protein.

j_gene: TRBJ1-1
len: 13
v_gene: TRBV9
CDR3aa: ASSPPGTMNTEAF

j_gene: TRBJ1-5
len: 15
v_gene: TRBV6-2/TRBV6-3
CDR3aa: ASSYLLKGFSNQPQH

j_gene: TRBJ1-2
len: 12
v_gene: TRBV6-1
CDR3aa: ASSETDGNYGYT

j_gene: TRBJ2-1
len: 12
v_gene: TRBV7-2
CDR3aa: ASSPPTSYNEQF

j_gene: TRBJ1-1
len: 14
v_gene: TRBV18
CDR3aa: ASSPKQGSEGTEAF

j_gene: TRBJ2-7
len: 11
v_gene: TRBV6-5
CDR3aa: ASSYDTDYEQY

j_gene: TRBJ1-1
len: 10
v_gene: TRBV5-1
CDR3aa: ASSLTQHEAF

j_gene: TRBJ2-1
len: 15
v_gene: TRBV5-1
CDR3aa: ASSLTFGQAAYNEQF

j_gene: TRBJ2-1
len: 10
v_gene: TRBV7-2
CDR3aa: ASSLADNEQF

j_gene: TRBJ1-1
len: 12
v_gene: TRBV20-1
CDR3aa: SARPQGAGTEAF

j_gene: TRBJ1-1
len: 13
v_gene: TRBV6-5
CDR3aa: ASSTQGAGNTEAF

j_gene: TRBJ1-5
len: 13
v_gene: TRBV20-1
CDR3aa: GARHPSRGNQPQH

j_gene: TRBJ1-1
len: 13
v_gene: TRBV5-1
CDR3aa: ASSLVTGVNTEAF

j_gene: TRBJ2-1
len: 12
v_gene: TRBV24-1
CDR3aa: ATSDYLGGPEQF

j_gene: TRBJ2-3
len: 12
v_gene: TRBV7-2
CDR3aa: ASSPALSGDTQY

j_gene: TRBJ2-7
len: 11
v_gene: TRBV29-1
CDR3aa: SVQLSGTDEQY

j_gene: TRBJ2-6
len: 15
v_gene: TRBV7-2
CDR3aa: ASSTRPFPAGANVLT

j_gene: TRBJ2-3
len: 12
v_gene: TRBV18
CDR3aa: ASSPWDDSDTQY

j_gene: TRBJ2-7
len: 11
v_gene: TRBV6-2/TRBV6-3
CDR3aa: ASSYGSPYEQY

j_gene: TRBJ2-7
len: 10
v_gene: TRBV6-6
CDR3aa: ASSPDYLKQY

j_gene: TRBJ2-5
len: 13
v_gene: TRBV6-5
CDR3aa: ASSRPGQGILAQY

j_gene: TRBJ2-5
len: 9
v_gene: TRBV29-1
CDR3aa: SETAGETQY

j_gene: TRBJ2-5
len: 12
v_gene: TRBV18
CDR3aa: ASSPVYSRETQY

j_gene: TRBJ1-1
len: 11
v_gene: TRBV11-3
CDR3aa: ASSLERTATAF

j_gene: TRBJ2-5
len: 13
v_gene: TRBV6-6
CDR3aa: ASSYSRGAGETQY

j_gene: TRBJ2-7
len: 13
v_gene: TRBV19
CDR3aa: ASSLGTAGTYEQY

j_gene: TRBJ2-3
len: 14
v_gene: TRBV6-5
CDR3aa: ASRPGLAGRGDTQY

j_gene: TRBJ2-7
len: 11
v_gene: TRBV4-3
CDR3aa: ASSQDRAVEQY

j_gene: TRBJ1-1
len: 13
v_gene: TRBV18
CDR3aa: ASSPRDILFVEAF